A single sample is the source of the 24 T cell receptor beta chains below, sequenced in a study of blood T cell repertoires in COVID-19. Here immunoSEQ multiplex PCR was the method, and the copy in TCRdb shows in-frame clones only, minus some. Among tens of thousands of clones listed, about 90% were seen once. Material for sequencing was peripheral blood. These receptors came from a human donor in a cohort sampled during active COVID-19.

This clone qualifies as medium-sized. The chain couples TRBV10-1 to TRBJ1-5; a weak D match, TRBD1 (6 bases). This CDR3 spans 17 amino acids. V was trimmed by 5 bases and J by 0 bases, leaving 17 bases between them. From germline, CDR1 is WNHNN and CDR2 SYGVQD (reference sequence). The CDR3 DNA sequence: TGCGCCAGCAGTAAGACAGGAGTAACTTATAGCAATCAGCCCCAGCATTTT. It yields the protein CASSKTGVTYSNQPQHF.

This clone was seen only once. This chain connects TRBV7-9 to TRBJ2-7; 7 bases line up with TRBD2. The CDR3 extends over 14 amino acids. Germline CDR1 SEHNR, CDR2 FQNEAQ (reference sequence). V shed 3 bases and J 2 bases; nucleotides not matched to a gene: 4. In DNA form, the CDR3 reads TGTGCCAGCAGCTTGGGCGGGGGACCCTACGAGCAGTACTTC. Translating gives CASSLGGGPYEQYF.

The chain employs TRBV30 and TRBJ1-2; the D gene is possibly TRBD1 (6 bases). The CDR3 sequence is 14 residues long. CDR1 is GTSNPN and CDR2 is SVGIG in the germline V gene (reference sequence). The germline V and J ends were trimmed by 4 bases and 8 bases, with 20 bases remaining between them. The CDR3 DNA sequence: TGTGCCTGGACCCGAGGGGGGGTCGCGGGCGGCTACACCTTC. This translates into CAWTRGGVAGGYTF. Variable domain in full (rest from reference TRBV30 and TRBJ1-2): SQTIHQWPATLVQPVGSPLSLECTVEGTSNPNLYWYRQAAGRGLQLLFYSVGIGQISSEVPQNLSASRPQDRQFILSSKKLLLSDSGFYLCAWTRGGVAGGYTFGSGTRLTVV.

This clone appeared a single time. The chain combines TRBV30 with TRBJ2-7; TRBD1 aligns across 7 bases. The CDR3 length is 14 residues. CDR1 and CDR2 from the germline V gene are GTSNPN and SVGIG (reference sequence). J was trimmed by 4 bases and V by 2 bases; bases with no gene match: 8. CDR3 bases: TGTGCCTGGAGTACATGGACAGGCTATTACGAGCAGTACTTC. Translation: CAWSTWTGYYEQYF.

V is TRBV30 and J is TRBJ2-1, with TRBD2 as a possible D gene (7 bases). This CDR3 has 17 amino acids. V was trimmed by 0 bases and J by 5 bases, leaving 20 bases between them. Germline CDR1 reads GTSNPN; CDR2 reads SVGIG (reference sequence). CDR3 in DNA: TGTGCCTGGAGTGTATTGAAGGGGGGGCGGGACGACAATGAGCAGTTCTTC. This codes for CAWSVLKGGRDDNEQFF.

The rearrangement uses TRBV19 and TRBJ1-2, with D unresolved. CDR1 is LNHDA and CDR2 is SQIVND in the germline V gene (reference sequence). The V end lost 1 base, the J end lost 2 bases, and 11 bases lay between the germline ends. The CDR3 is made up of 15 amino acids. In DNA, the CDR3 is TGTGCCAGTAGTATAGCGGCGGTATCCAACTATGGCTACACCTTC. It codes for CASSIAAVSNYGYTF.

The gene calls are TRBV13 and TRBJ1-2; D unclear. From germline, CDR1 is PRHDT and CDR2 FYEKMQ (reference sequence). Trimming pared 0 bases from V and 4 bases from J, leaving 12 bases between. The CDR3 extends over 15 amino acids. The CDR3 loop is CASSLGRETGYGYTF. The CDR3 DNA follows: TGTGCCAGCAGCTTAGGGCGGGAGACGGGCTATGGCTACACCTTC.

The genes are TRBV5-6 and TRBJ1-5; D is perhaps TRBD1 (6 bases). The CDR3 runs 14 residues. Germline CDR1 and CDR2: SGHDT and YYEEEE. The V gene lost 7 bases and the J gene lost 3 bases, with 14 bases spanning the gap. CDR3 sequence (DNA): TGTGCCAGCTCTCAGGGGTTTGACAATCAGCCCCAGCATTTT. This codes for CASSQGFDNQPQHF.

The rearrangement uses TRBV30 and TRBJ2-7; 9 positions match TRBD1. Per the germline V gene, CDR1 is GTSNPN and CDR2 is SVGIG (reference sequence). V lost 5 bases to trimming and J lost 2 bases; unmatched junction nucleotides: 1. The CDR3 consists of 12 residues. CDR3 loop: CAWGQGTYEQYF. Here the CDR3 DNA reads TGTGCCTGGGGACAGGGGACCTACGAGCAGTACTTC.

V usage is TRBV30 and J usage is TRBJ1-6, with 7 positions matching TRBD1. The CDR3 spans 18 residues. Germline assignment: CDR1 GTSNPN and CDR2 SVGIG (reference sequence). The V and J ends lost 0 bases and 5 bases, in that order; junction bases with no gene match: 13. The CDR3 spells CAWSVPSGGTDNNSPLHF. The CDR3 nucleotides read TGTGCCTGGAGTGTACCGTCAGGAGGGACAGACAATAATTCACCCCTCCACTTT. The entire variable domain, with the rest obtained from reference TRBV30 and TRBJ1-6, is as follows: SQTIHQWPATLVQPVGSPLSLECTVEGTSNPNLYWYRQAAGRGLQLLFYSVGIGQISSEVPQNLSASRPQDRQFILSSKKLLLSDSGFYLCAWSVPSGGTDNNSPLHFGNGTRLTVT.

The chain links TRBV3-1 (or the pseudogene TRBV3-2) to TRBJ1-6; 9 bases agree with TRBD1. The length of the CDR3 is 15 residues. V was clipped by 4 bases and J by 10 bases; unmatched bases: 8. CDR1 and CDR2 from the germline V gene are LGHDT and YNNKEL (reference sequence). CDR3 residues: CASSPLGQGKSPLHF. CDR3 DNA sequence: TGTGCCAGCAGCCCACTAGGACAGGGGAAATCACCCCTCCACTTT.

The V gene is TRBV5-1, the J gene TRBJ2-3, with 7 bases matching TRBD2. The CDR3 sequence is 17 residues long. Germline V CDR1 and CDR2: SGHRS, YFSETQ. V gave up 4 bases and J gave up 1 base; unmatched junction bases: 12. The CDR3 is CASSRTGTTYRTDTQYF. CDR3 nucleotides: TGCGCCAGCAGCAGAACCGGGACTACCTACCGCACAGATACGCAGTATTTT.

This chain connects TRBV5-1 to TRBJ2-7, with 9 bases fitting TRBD2. V shed 2 bases and J 0 bases; nucleotides not matched to a gene: 3. Germline V gene lookup returns CDR1 SGHRS and CDR2 YFSETQ. The CDR3 has 15 residues. The CDR3 DNA reads TGCGCCAGCAGCTTTAGCGGGGGCCTCTCCTACGAGCAGTACTTC. Protein sequence: CASSFSGGLSYEQYF.

V and J are TRBV19 and TRBJ2-3, with D perhaps matching TRBD1 (6 bases). The germline V and J ends were trimmed by 6 bases and 6 bases, with 10 bases remaining between them. This CDR3 is built from 12 residues. From germline, CDR1 is LNHDA and CDR2 SQIVND (reference sequence). The chain's CDR3 is CASRTGLDTQYF. The CDR3 region has the DNA TGTGCCAGTAGAACAGGGTTGGATACGCAGTATTTT.

V usage is TRBV7-2 and J usage is TRBJ1-6, with D perhaps matching TRBD1 (5 bases). Germline CDR1 SGHTA, CDR2 FQGNSA. Trimming pared 1 base from V and 8 bases from J, leaving 6 bases between. The CDR3 sequence is 13 residues long. CDR3 protein: CASSLVGDSPLHF. CDR3 coding DNA: TGTGCCAGCAGCTTAGTAGGGGATTCACCCCTCCACTTT.

This chain uses TRBV5-1 with TRBJ2-7; a weak D match, TRBD1 (6 bases). CDR1 and CDR2 (germline): SGHRS, YFSETQ. Trimming removed 4 bases at V and 2 bases at J, with 13 bases between. The CDR3 is 14 amino acids. The CDR3 sequence is CASSRTDSTYEQYF. The CDR3 coding sequence is TGCGCCAGCAGCAGGACGGACAGTACCTACGAGCAGTACTTC.

The chain couples TRBV3-1 (or the pseudogene TRBV3-2) to TRBJ2-4; 8 bases are shared with TRBD1. From germline, CDR1 is LGHDT and CDR2 YNNKEL (reference sequence). CDR3 length: 16 amino acids. V lost 2 bases and J lost 0; bases outside the gene matches: 3. The CDR3 region has the DNA TGTGCCAGCAGCCAAACAGGGGGGATAGCCAAAAACATTCAGTACTTC. It codes for CASSQTGGIAKNIQYF.

This clone appeared a few times. V is TRBV9 and J is TRBJ1-3; D unresolved. CDR3 length: 15 residues. Trimming cost V 0 bases and J 3 bases, with 10 bases left between them. Germline-derived CDR1 and CDR2 are SGDLS and YYNGEE. The CDR3 sequence is CASSVASAVGNTIYF. The CDR3 bases are TGTGCCAGCAGCGTAGCCTCGGCGGTTGGAAACACCATATATTTT.

The chain is built from TRBV7-3 and TRBJ2-1; D is perhaps TRBD1 (6 bases). Deletions cut 1 base from V and 6 bases from J, with 13 bases between. CDR1 is SGHTA, CDR2 FQGTGA, per germline. The CDR3 spans 15 residues. Here the CDR3 DNA reads TGTGCCAGCAGCTTAAACACAGGGCCCTCCAATGAGCAGTTCTTC. The encoded protein is CASSLNTGPSNEQFF.

The rearrangement uses TRBV5-1 and TRBJ2-5, with D unclear. Germline CDR1 and CDR2: SGHRS and YFSETQ. V lost 0 bases and J 2 bases, leaving 8 bases between the germline ends. The CDR3 has 14 amino acids. The CDR3 here is CASSLGHGQETQYF. The CDR3 DNA sequence: TGCGCCAGCAGCTTGGGTCACGGTCAAGAGACCCAGTACTTC. The full variable domain, completed using reference TRBV5-1 and TRBJ2-5, is KAGVTQTPRYLIKTRGQQVTLSCSPISGHRSVSWYQQTPGQGLQFLFEYFSETQRNKGNFPGRFSGRQFSNSRSEMNVSTLELGDSALYLCASSLGHGQETQYFGPGTRLLVL.

This chain connects TRBV7-8 to TRBJ2-7; 9 bases match TRBD2. J was trimmed by 3 bases and V by 1 base; bases with no gene match: 4. The CDR3 spans 15 residues. Germline V gene lookup returns CDR1 SGHVS and CDR2 FQNEAQ. The CDR3 reads CASSLGLAGLYEQYF. The CDR3 bases are TGTGCCAGCAGCTTAGGGCTAGCGGGGCTCTACGAGCAGTACTTC. Full variable domain (rest looked up from reference TRBV7-8 and TRBJ2-7): GAGVSQSPRYKVAKRGQDVALRCDPISGHVSLFWYQQALGQGPEFLTYFQNEAQLDKSGLPSDRFFAERPEGSVSTLKIQRTQQEDSAVYLCASSLGLAGLYEQYFGPGTRLTVT.

This chain links TRBV2 with TRBJ2-7, with D possibly matching TRBD1 (5 bases). This CDR3 has 14 amino acids. V was cut by 2 bases and J by 6 bases, with 14 bases left in between. Germline-derived CDR1 and CDR2 are SNHLY and FYNNEI. The CDR3, as DNA: TGTGCCAGCAGTGAACCCAGGGCGCATTTCGAGCAGTACTTC. Amino acids: CASSEPRAHFEQYF.

The rearrangement uses TRBV18 and TRBJ1-1; no clear D gene. Trimming pared 4 bases from V and 1 base from J, leaving 7 bases between. This CDR3 comprises 13 residues. Germline lookup yields CDR1 KGHSH and CDR2 LQKENI. CDR3 residues: CASSLSGNTEAFF. As DNA, the CDR3 is TGTGCCAGCTCACTGTCAGGGAACACTGAAGCTTTCTTT.

The J gene is TRBJ2-2, the V gene TRBV4-2; tentatively, D is TRBD2 (7 bases). Germline loops: CDR1 LGHNA, CDR2 YNFKEQ. The CDR3 extends over 16 amino acids. The V end was cut by 0 bases, the J end by 4 bases, with 12 bases between. The CDR3: CASSQEGGGRTGELFF. Here the CDR3 DNA reads TGTGCCAGCAGCCAAGAGGGGGGGGGCCGCACCGGGGAGCTGTTTTTT.